The source of this T cell receptor (beta chain) is a study of technical replicates of blood from a few donors (TCRdb year 2017). The germline ends are 10 bases apart after V is trimmed by 5 bases and J by 7 bases. The CDR3 holds 12 amino acids from the cysteine to the phenylalanine. Only the CDR3 part of the read is kept: 36 bases, read in frame from the first base. The germline V gene provides CDR1 SNHLY and CDR2 FYNNEI. Details on this clone: Its antigen is still unknown. No base quality values were provided; no much bigger clone lies one nucleotide off.

Receptors were amplified or captured by the immunoSEQ multiplex PCR assay. TCRdb provides this immuneACCESS table in a form limited to in-frame rearrangements. Some clones are lacking; in checked studies, under half of them reflect an unresolved V gene, and why the rest are absent is not known. The sample records 60,000 to 65,000 clones, about 91% of which are singletons. About 4.5% of the sample rests with the top ten. The sequence joins TRBV2 to TRBJ2-3; matching of 6 bases hints at TRBD1 as the D gene. Material for sequencing was PBMCs. The clonotype originates from a human donor in good health. Some clones in this sample may be carry-over from other donors' samples. This receptor has the CDR3 CASSSRGNTQYF. The DNA is TGTGCCAGCAGTTCCAGGGGAAATACGCAGTATTTT.